A selection of T cell receptor beta chains follows, all from one sample in a study of beta chain features in type 1 diabetes. The repertoire was sequenced with immunoSEQ multiplex PCR; TCRdb's copy has only in-frame clones and lacks some. Found here are about 260,000 clones, roughly a quarter of them singletons; the top ten hold approximately 0.011%. Sequencing used naive CD4+ T cells from blood. The receptors shown here come from a woman in her 30s with type 1 diabetes. The CDR3 runs from the conserved cysteine through the conserved F or W. The order of the fields is D gene, J gene, V gene, clone size, CDR3 protein, CDR3 DNA. D genes are given only for firm matches. Only some rows state a clone size, as once, few, many or a class for expanded clones.

TRBD2 TRBJ2-1 TRBV5-1 . CASSLARLAGNEQFF TGCGCCAGCAGCTTGGCGCGACTAGCGGGGAATGAGCAGTTCTTC
TRBD1 TRBJ2-1 TRBV19 few CASSLRGRGNEQFF TGTGCCAGTAGTCTCAGGGGGCGCGGGAATGAGCAGTTCTTC
. TRBJ2-1 TRBV7-2 . CASSSFTRPNEQFF TGTGCCAGCAGCTCCTTTACTAGACCCAATGAGCAGTTCTTC
TRBD2 TRBJ2-7 TRBV30 . CAWSVLAGGPYEQYF TGTGCCTGGAGTGTTCTAGCGGGAGGTCCCTACGAGCAGTACTTC
TRBD2 TRBJ2-1 TRBV4-1 . CASSPPTRTRDNEQFF TGCGCCAGCAGCCCGCCGACCCGGACTAGGGACAATGAGCAGTTCTTC
. TRBJ1-2 TRBV28 . CASSYSGYGYTF TGTGCCAGCAGCTACAGTGGCTATGGCTACACCTTC
TRBD2 TRBJ2-3 TRBV5-1 . CASSSTTSGSLGQSQYF TGCGCCAGCAGCTCGACGACTAGCGGCAGTTTGGGTCAGTCGCAGTATTTT
TRBD1 TRBJ2-6 TRBV4-1 . CASRGGTGAGANVLTF TGCGCCAGCAGAGGGGGGACAGGGGCTGGGGCCAACGTCCTGACTTTC
. TRBJ1-5 TRBV23-1 few CASSQSPPWTDQPQHF TGCGCCAGCAGTCAATCGCCCCCCTGGACAGATCAGCCCCAGCATTTT
TRBD2 TRBJ2-7 TRBV2 . CASASGLAEMKHF TGTGCCAGCGCATCGGGACTAGCGGAGATGAAGCACTTC
TRBD1 TRBJ2-5 TRBV6-6 . CASSLWDRGQETQYF TGTGCCAGCAGCCTTTGGGACAGGGGGCAAGAGACCCAGTACTTC
. TRBJ1-1 TRBV18 . CASSSQGGNTEAFF TGTGCCAGCTCATCTCAAGGAGGGAACACTGAAGCTTTCTTT
TRBD1 TRBJ1-2 TRBV4-1 . CASSQAAGTGVGYTF TGCGCCAGCAGCCAGGCGGCCGGGACAGGGGTCGGCTACACCTTC
TRBD1 TRBJ2-3 TRBV7-8 . CASRYGEQGIPDTQYF TGTGCCAGCAGATATGGGGAACAGGGGATCCCAGATACGCAGTATTTT
TRBD2 TRBJ2-1 TRBV10-3 . CAISGNSGSISYNEQFF TGTGCCATCAGTGGTAATAGCGGGAGCATCTCCTACAATGAGCAGTTCTTC
. TRBJ2-7 TRBV23-1 . CASSPSSPVPSYEQYF TGCGCCAGCAGTCCCTCTAGTCCGGTCCCCTCCTACGAGCAGTACTTC
TRBD1 TRBJ2-7 TRBV2 . CASSGGQGSEQYF TGTGCCAGCAGTGGGGGACAGGGTTCCGAGCAGTACTTC
TRBD1 TRBJ1-2 TRBV27 . CASSFMGQGAAGYTF TGTGCCAGCAGTTTCATGGGACAGGGGGCAGCTGGCTACACCTTC
. TRBJ1-1 TRBV30 . CAWSRRMNTEAFF TGTGCCTGGAGTCGGCGGATGAACACTGAAGCTTTCTTT
TRBD2 TRBJ2-1 TRBV7-9 . CASSPMLAAGYNEQFF TGTGCCAGCAGCCCGATGCTAGCGGCGGGGTACAATGAGCAGTTCTTC
. TRBJ2-1 TRBV11-2 . CASSFQGSAYNEQFF TGTGCCAGCAGCTTCCAGGGGTCGGCCTACAATGAGCAGTTCTTC
TRBD1 TRBJ2-5 TRBV9 . CASSAGGRETQYF TGTGCCAGCAGCGCAGGGGGTCGGGAGACCCAGTACTTC
TRBD1 TRBJ1-2 TRBV5-1 . CASSPRGQGSYTF TGCGCCAGCAGCCCTCGGGGACAGGGTAGCTACACCTTC
. TRBJ2-2 TRBV30 . CAWSVLGHGELFF TGTGCCTGGAGTGTACTGGGGCACGGGGAGCTGTTTTTT
TRBD2 TRBJ2-7 TRBV5-1 . CASRTGTSGRYEQYF TGCGCCAGCAGGACCGGGACTAGCGGGCGGTACGAGCAGTACTTC
. TRBJ1-1 TRBV5-1 . CASSWGRDTEAFF TGCGCCAGCAGCTGGGGGAGGGACACTGAAGCTTTCTTT
. TRBJ1-4 TRBV7-9 . CASSLKGASNEKLFF TGTGCCAGCAGCTTAAAAGGGGCGTCTAATGAAAAACTGTTTTTT
TRBD1 TRBJ2-7 TRBV28 few CASRLGTVTYEQYF TGTGCCAGCAGACTCGGGACAGTGACCTACGAGCAGTACTTC
TRBD2 TRBJ2-1 TRBV7-9 few CASSLVGAGADEQFF TGTGCCAGCAGCTTAGTGGGAGCGGGAGCGGATGAGCAGTTCTTC
. TRBJ1-1 TRBV2 . CASRLDRVAFF TGTGCCAGCAGGTTGGACAGAGTAGCTTTCTTT
. TRBJ2-7 TRBV4-1 few CASSQAGAPREQYF TGCGCCAGCAGCCAGGCCGGAGCGCCGAGGGAGCAGTACTTC
TRBD2 TRBJ2-3 TRBV9 . CASSVTSGGTDTQYF TGTGCCAGCAGCGTGACTAGCGGCGGCACAGATACGCAGTATTTT
. TRBJ2-1 TRBV7-9 few CASSLGGPQFF TGTGCCAGCAGCTTAGGAGGGCCACAGTTCTTC
TRBD1 TRBJ2-2 TRBV7-3 few CASSLWAGGTGELFF TGTGCCAGCAGCTTATGGGCAGGGGGCACCGGGGAGCTGTTTTTT
. TRBJ2-3 TRBV7-2 . CASSYYTDTQYF TGTGCCAGCAGCTACTACACAGATACGCAGTATTTT
. TRBJ2-5 TRBV5-1 few CASTGEETQYF TGCGCCAGCACAGGGGAGGAGACCCAGTACTTC
TRBD1 TRBJ2-5 TRBV4-1 . CASSRGQGARQETQYF TGCGCCAGCAGCCGGGGACAGGGGGCGCGACAAGAGACCCAGTACTTC
TRBD2 TRBJ2-1 TRBV4-1 few CASSQGGRGTSGRQNEQFF TGCGCCAGCAGCCAAGGCGGCAGGGGGACTAGCGGGAGGCAAAATGAGCAGTTCTTC
TRBD2 TRBJ2-5 TRBV2 . CARGLAEETQYF TGTGCCAGAGGACTAGCGGAAGAGACCCAGTACTTC
. TRBJ2-1 TRBV4-2 . CASSQTGKGAEQFF TGTGCCAGCAGCCAAACGGGAAAGGGCGCTGAGCAGTTCTTC
TRBD2 TRBJ2-3 TRBV15 few CATSREAGEDTQYF TGTGCCACCAGCAGAGAGGCGGGAGAAGATACGCAGTATTTT